Listed below are T cell receptor beta chains from one sample, sequenced in a study of neurological immune-mediated disorders. TCRdb called the 5' RACE reads again in MiXCR, with one record for every CDR3 protein. The data contain approximately 50,000 distinct CDR3 sequences, approximately 9.2% of them seen just once; the ten biggest clones take up under 2.5%. Sequencing was carried out using PBMCs. All receptors come from a woman aged 40 to 55 in good health. Both conserved end residues are part of each CDR3. A D gene is named only where the DNA matches it firmly. Expanded clones are given a class, and other clones once, few, many or no size at all.

size: many; V: TRBV12-3/TRBV12-4; J: TRBJ2-2; D: TRBD1; DNA: TGTGCCAGCAGCGACAGGGGCGTGAACACCGGGGAGCTGTTTTTT; CDR3: CASSDRGVNTGELFF
size: many; V: TRBV5-1; J: TRBJ1-1; D: NA; DNA: TGCGCCAGCAGCGGCAAGGTGGAGAACACTGAAGCTTTCTTT; CDR3: CASSGKVENTEAFF
size: many; V: TRBV6-2/TRBV6-3; J: TRBJ2-1; D: NA; DNA: TGTGCCAGCAGTTACAGGGGCAGGGGAGGTTGGAATGAGCAGTTCTTC; CDR3: CASSYRGRGGWNEQFF
size: many; V: TRBV6-2/TRBV6-3; J: TRBJ2-2; D: NA; DNA: TGTGCCAGCAATGGGGACCAGACATCCGGGGAGCTGTTTTTT; CDR3: CASNGDQTSGELFF
size: many; V: TRBV7-9; J: TRBJ2-2; D: TRBD2; DNA: TGTGCCAGCAGCTTATGGGACTACCTGAACACCGGGGAGCTGTTTTTT; CDR3: CASSLWDYLNTGELFF
size: many; V: TRBV7-2; J: TRBJ1-2; D: NA; DNA: TGTGCCAGCAGCCCCGAATGGTATGGCTACACCTTC; CDR3: CASSPEWYGYTF
size: many; V: TRBV20-1; J: TRBJ2-7; D: NA; DNA: TGCGGGGCGGGTAGCTCCTACGAGCAGTACTTC; CDR3: CGAGSSYEQYF
size: many; V: TRBV15; J: TRBJ2-1; D: TRBD1; DNA: TGTGCCACCGGGGACAGGCGGCCGGATGAGCAGTTCTTC; CDR3: CATGDRRPDEQFF
size: many; V: TRBV6-6; J: TRBJ1-5; D: NA; DNA: TGTGCCAGCAGTTACCCACAAGGACAGCGCAATCAGCCCCAGCATTTT; CDR3: CASSYPQGQRNQPQHF
size: many; V: TRBV20-1; J: TRBJ1-2; D: NA; DNA: TGCAGTGCTAAAGACCCGGAGACAATACGTAACTATGGCTACACCTTC; CDR3: CSAKDPETIRNYGYTF
size: many; V: TRBV6-5; J: TRBJ1-1; D: TRBD1; DNA: TGTGCCAGCAGTTATGGGACAGGGGAGACTGAAGCTTTCTTT; CDR3: CASSYGTGETEAFF
size: many; V: TRBV20-1; J: TRBJ2-6; D: NA; DNA: TGCAGTGCTGAGACAGAAACTGGGGCCAACGTCCTGACTTTC; CDR3: CSAETETGANVLTF
size: NA; V: TRBV10-1; J: TRBJ2-3; D: TRBD2; DNA: TGCGCCAGCAGTGATCCTAGCGGGAGACCATATACGCAGTATTTT; CDR3: CASSDPSGRPYTQYF
size: many; V: TRBV29-1; J: TRBJ2-1; D: TRBD1; DNA: TGCAGCGTTGCCGGGACAGGGGCCGGCAATGAGCAGTTCTTC; CDR3: CSVAGTGAGNEQFF
size: many; V: TRBV10-3; J: TRBJ2-1; D: TRBD2; DNA: TGTGCCATCAGTGAGTCGATCGAGCGGGGTTACAATGAGCAGTTCTTC; CDR3: CAISESIERGYNEQFF
size: few; V: TRBV19; J: TRBJ1-2; D: TRBD1; DNA: TGTGCCAGTACCCCGACAGGGACTAACTATGGCTACACCTTC; CDR3: CASTPTGTNYGYTF
size: many; V: TRBV20-1; J: TRBJ1-1; D: NA; DNA: TGCAGTGCCCATACCGGGGGGCAGGAGAACACTGAAGCTTTCTTT; CDR3: CSAHTGGQENTEAFF
size: NA; V: TRBV5-1; J: TRBJ1-2; D: NA; DNA: TGCGCCAGCAGCTTTTCACAGGGCTATGGCCACACCTTC; CDR3: CASSFSQGYGHTF
size: many; V: TRBV7-2; J: TRBJ1-1; D: NA; DNA: TGTGCCAGCAGCTTAGCGGAGGGGGGTGAAGCTTTCTTT; CDR3: CASSLAEGGEAFF
size: many; V: TRBV27; J: TRBJ1-2; D: TRBD1; DNA: TGTGCCAGCAGTCGCACAGGGGGCAATTCTAACTATGGCTACACCTTC; CDR3: CASSRTGGNSNYGYTF
size: many; V: TRBV7-2; J: TRBJ2-1; D: NA; DNA: TGTGCCAGCAGTCACACGTACAATGAGCAGTTCTTC; CDR3: CASSHTYNEQFF
size: many; V: TRBV12-3/TRBV12-4; J: TRBJ1-1; D: NA; DNA: TGTGCCAGCAGTTTAGGGAGACTACTAATGACCCGGGCTTTCTTT; CDR3: CASSLGRLLMTRAFF
size: many; V: TRBV3-1; J: TRBJ1-4; D: NA; DNA: TGTGCCAGCAGCCAAGCTACAGGAAATGAAGGACTGTTTTTT; CDR3: CASSQATGNEGLFF
size: medium-sized; V: TRBV6-4; J: TRBJ2-2; D: NA; DNA: TGTGCCAGCAGTGACTCAACCACCGGGGAGCTGTTTTTT; CDR3: CASSDSTTGELFF
size: many; V: TRBV6-5; J: TRBJ2-7; D: TRBD2; DNA: TGTGCCAGCAGTTACTCCATTGCGGGGGGAGGGGGCGAGCAGTACTTC; CDR3: CASSYSIAGGGGEQYF
size: many; V: TRBV12-3/TRBV12-4; J: TRBJ1-1; D: NA; DNA: TGTGCCAGCACTACAGAGGGGGGCGACGCCACTGAAGCTTTCTTT; CDR3: CASTTEGGDATEAFF
size: many; V: TRBV6-7; J: TRBJ1-2; D: TRBD1; DNA: TGTGCCAGCAGTTACCCAAGGGACAGAAACTATGGCTACACCTTC; CDR3: CASSYPRDRNYGYTF
size: many; V: TRBV11-2; J: TRBJ2-2; D: NA; DNA: TGTGCCAGCAGTCAGAACACCGGGGAGCTGTTTTTT; CDR3: CASSQNTGELFF
size: many; V: TRBV6-2/TRBV6-3; J: TRBJ2-3; D: TRBD1; DNA: TGTGCCAGCAGTCAGACAGGGACCAAAGATACGCAGTATTTT; CDR3: CASSQTGTKDTQYF
size: many; V: TRBV12-3/TRBV12-4; J: TRBJ1-5; D: NA; DNA: TGTGCCAGCAGTGCCCACCTGGACATTAAAGCTTATAGCAATCAGCCCCAGCATTTT; CDR3: CASSAHLDIKAYSNQPQHF
size: many; V: TRBV6-2/TRBV6-3; J: TRBJ2-3; D: TRBD1; DNA: TGTGCCAGCAGTCGGGACAGGCTCGTCGCGCAGTATTTT; CDR3: CASSRDRLVAQYF
size: many; V: TRBV5-1; J: TRBJ1-4; D: NA; DNA: TGCGCCAGCAGCTTGAACCCAGGTTATAATGAAAAACTGTTTTTT; CDR3: CASSLNPGYNEKLFF
size: many; V: TRBV5-1; J: TRBJ2-3; D: NA; DNA: TGCGCCAGCAGGTCGGGAGTGAGCAGCACAGATACGCAGTATTTT; CDR3: CASRSGVSSTDTQYF
size: many; V: TRBV18; J: TRBJ1-1; D: TRBD1; DNA: TGTGCCAGCTCACAGGACAGGGGCACTGAAGCTTTCTTT; CDR3: CASSQDRGTEAFF
size: many; V: TRBV20-1; J: TRBJ2-5; D: TRBD2; DNA: TGCAGTGCTAGGTTTAGCGGGAGGGCCGGGGAGACCCAGTACTTC; CDR3: CSARFSGRAGETQYF
size: many; V: TRBV10-3; J: TRBJ1-6; D: TRBD1; DNA: TGTGCCATCAGTACCGGGACAGGGGGTTTTTCACCCCTCCACTTT; CDR3: CAISTGTGGFSPLHF
size: many; V: TRBV29-1; J: TRBJ2-7; D: NA; DNA: TGCAGCGTTGCAGGGGGGCTCTCCTACGAGCAGTACTTC; CDR3: CSVAGGLSYEQYF